The entry that follows covers one TCR beta chain sequence. This entry comes from a study of blood T cell repertoires in COVID-19. Whole-study context: Sample material is recorded as cDNA or gDNA derived from T cells, B-cell-depleted T cells, or PBMCs.

The protocol was immunoSEQ multiplex PCR, while the TCRdb copy is restricted to in-frame clones and leaves out a portion. The sample lists approximately 160,000 clones, about 81% occurring once. Germline assignment: CDR1 MDHEN and CDR2 SYDVKM. Trimming shortened V by 3 bases and J by 5 bases, and 13 bases separated the two germline ends. The CDR3 is made up of 14 amino acids. This receptor was taken from a man aged 55 to 70 with active or convalescent COVID-19. The sample taken for sequencing was peripheral blood. The chain employs TRBV28 and TRBJ1-1; possibly TRBD1 for D (5 bases). The CDR3 loop reads CASSFPTVSTEAFF. In nucleotides, the CDR3 is TGTGCCAGCAGTTTCCCGACAGTGAGTACTGAAGCTTTCTTT. Based on the CDR3 plus reference TRBV28 and TRBJ1-1, the full variable domain is DVKVTQSSRYLVKRTGEKVFLECVQDMDHENMFWYRQDPGLGLRLIYFSYDVKMKEKGDIPEGYSVSREKKERFSLILESASTNQTSMYLCASSFPTVSTEAFFGQGTRLTVV.